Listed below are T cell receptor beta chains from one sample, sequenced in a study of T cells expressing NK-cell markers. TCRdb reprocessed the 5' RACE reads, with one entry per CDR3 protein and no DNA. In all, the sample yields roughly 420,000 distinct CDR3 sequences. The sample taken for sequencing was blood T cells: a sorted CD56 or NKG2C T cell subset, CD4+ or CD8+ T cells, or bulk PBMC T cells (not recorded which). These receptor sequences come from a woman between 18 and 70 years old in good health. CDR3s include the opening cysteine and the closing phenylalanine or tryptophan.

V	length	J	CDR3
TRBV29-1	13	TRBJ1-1	CSVRTGADTEAFF
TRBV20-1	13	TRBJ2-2	CSASSIRAGELFF
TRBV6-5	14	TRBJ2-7	CASSYAPGGYEQYF
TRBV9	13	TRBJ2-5	CASSEGDQETQYF
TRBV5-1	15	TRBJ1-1	CASSVLGPMNTEAFF
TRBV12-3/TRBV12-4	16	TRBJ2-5	CASSFGSGRAAETQYF
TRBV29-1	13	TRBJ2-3	CSAVRRELDTQYF
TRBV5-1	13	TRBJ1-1	CASRTTGSTEAFF
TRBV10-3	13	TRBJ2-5	CAIRLSPQETQYF
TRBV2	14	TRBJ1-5	CASGRLNSNQPQHF
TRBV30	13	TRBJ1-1	CAWTNGKNTEAFF
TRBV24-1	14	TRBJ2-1	CATSDLRNPNEQFF
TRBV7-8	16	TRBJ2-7	CASSLDTGYSYHEQYF
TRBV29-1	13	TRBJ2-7	CSVRPGFTYEQYF
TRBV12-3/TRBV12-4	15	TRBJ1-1	CASSLGVGLNTEAFF
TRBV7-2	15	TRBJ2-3	CASSQSSGGPDTQYF
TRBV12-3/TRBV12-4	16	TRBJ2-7	CASRRGQGLFSYEQYF
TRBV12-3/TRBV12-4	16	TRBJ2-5	CASSSDGLAGQETQYF
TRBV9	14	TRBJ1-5	CASSVGGASQPQHF
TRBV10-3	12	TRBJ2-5	CATGRAIETQYF
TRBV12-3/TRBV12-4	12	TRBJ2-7	CASSRSAGEQYF
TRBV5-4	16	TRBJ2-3	CASSFAPGLTTDTQYF
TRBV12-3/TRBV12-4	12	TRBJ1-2	CASSLAQGGYTF
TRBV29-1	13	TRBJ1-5	CSVRTDVNQPQHF
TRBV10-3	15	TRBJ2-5	CAISESAGERETQYF
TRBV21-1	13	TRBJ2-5	CASSARRRETQYF
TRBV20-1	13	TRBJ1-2	CSVDSFSDYGYTF
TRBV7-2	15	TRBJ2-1	CASSLELNSYNEQFF
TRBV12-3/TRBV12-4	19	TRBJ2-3	CASNIRSRGFRPSTDTQYF
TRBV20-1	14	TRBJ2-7	CSATKGTESYEQYF
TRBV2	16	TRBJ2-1	CASSEEAGGPYNEQFF
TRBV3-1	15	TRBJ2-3	CASSPQGQLTDTQYF
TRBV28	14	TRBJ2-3	CASSNLGGTDTQYF
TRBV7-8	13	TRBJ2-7	CASSLGVLYEQYF
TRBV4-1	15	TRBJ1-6	CASSPTDRDSSPLHF
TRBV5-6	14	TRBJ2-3	CASSSGETTDTQYF
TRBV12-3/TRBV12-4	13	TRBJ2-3	CASSSSSTDTQYF
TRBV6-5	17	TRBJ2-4	CASSYSGLAGGRSIQYF
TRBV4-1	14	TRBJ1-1	CASSRSVPHTEAFF